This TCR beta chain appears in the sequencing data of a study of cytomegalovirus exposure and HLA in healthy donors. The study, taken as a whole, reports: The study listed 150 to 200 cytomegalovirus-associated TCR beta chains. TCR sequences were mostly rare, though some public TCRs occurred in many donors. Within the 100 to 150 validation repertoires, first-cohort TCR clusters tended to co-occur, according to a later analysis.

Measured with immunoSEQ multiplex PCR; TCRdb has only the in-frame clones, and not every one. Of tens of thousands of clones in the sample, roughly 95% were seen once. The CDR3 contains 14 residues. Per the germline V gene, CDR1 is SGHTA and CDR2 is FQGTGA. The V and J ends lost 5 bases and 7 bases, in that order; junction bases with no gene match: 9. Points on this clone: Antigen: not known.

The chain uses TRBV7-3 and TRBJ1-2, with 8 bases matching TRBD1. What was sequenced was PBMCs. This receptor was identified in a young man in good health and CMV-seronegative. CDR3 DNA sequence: TGTGCCAGCAGCCCGAACTATGACAGGGGTGGCTACACCTTC. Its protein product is CASSPNYDRGGYTF.